One sample yielded the 27 T cell receptor beta chains listed below, sequenced in a study of technical replicates of blood from a handful of donors (dated by TCRdb to about 2017). Libraries were constructed by the immunoSEQ multiplex PCR assay. As stored in TCRdb, this immuneACCESS dataset retains in-frame rearrangements with V and J assigned. A fraction of the clones does not appear; measured against another copy, unresolved V genes explain less than half of the discrepancy, and the remainder lacks a known reason. The sample table shows about 62,000 clones, and roughly 98% are seen once. The ten largest clones capture 0.16% of the sample. Sequences were obtained from T cells isolated from PBMCs. The receptors come from a human donor in good health.

This sequence joins TRBV19 and TRBJ2-7; possible D gene TRBD2, 6 bases. Germline loops: CDR1 LNHDA, CDR2 SQIVND (reference sequence). Deletions cut 8 bases from V and 3 bases from J, with 14 bases between. The CDR3 extends over 13 amino acids. The CDR3, as DNA: TGTGCCAGTTCCGGGACTGGGGACTACGAGCAGTACTTC. Protein sequence: CASSGTGDYEQYF.

This sequence joins TRBV5-1 and TRBJ2-7; TRBD1 aligns across 8 bases. The CDR3 has 14 amino acids. V gave up 0 bases and J gave up 1 base; unmatched junction bases: 0. Germline assignment: CDR1 SGHRS and CDR2 YFSETQ. The CDR3 region is CASSLDRGSYEQYF. CDR3 nucleotide sequence: TGCGCCAGCAGCTTGGACAGGGGGTCCTACGAGCAGTACTTC.

The chain joins TRBV19 to TRBJ2-3; no clear D gene. CDR3 length equals 12 residues. Germline CDR1 is LNHDA and CDR2 is SQIVND (reference sequence). Trimming pared 5 bases from V and 2 bases from J, leaving 5 bases between. The CDR3 sequence is CASSLPTDTQYF. The CDR3 DNA is TGTGCCAGTAGTCTCCCCACAGATACGCAGTATTTT. Filled out from reference TRBV19 and TRBJ2-3, the complete variable domain reads DGGITQSPKYLFRKEGQNVTLSCEQNLNHDAMYWYRQDPGQGLRLIYYSQIVNDFQKGDIAEGYSVSREKKESFPLTVTSAQKNPTAFYLCASSLPTDTQYFGPGTRLTVL.

This rearrangement joins TRBV11-2 to TRBJ2-7, with D possibly matching TRBD2 (5 bases). Germline CDR1 SGHAT, CDR2 FQNNGV. V lost 5 bases to trimming and J lost 4 bases, with 12 bases between them. The CDR3 is 13 amino acids. The CDR3 loop reads CASSPSGGYEQYF. CDR3 nucleotide sequence: TGTGCCAGCAGCCCCTCCGGAGGTTACGAGCAGTACTTC.

The CDR3 sequence: CASSQGRRDLLADEQYF. The DNA for the CDR3 is TGTGCCAGCAGCCAAGGTCGGAGGGATTTGCTGGCCGACGAGCAGTACTTC. V and J are TRBV14 and TRBJ2-7; tentatively, D is TRBD2 (6 bases). Per germline, CDR1 SGHDN and CDR2 FVKESK. V lost 1 base and J 5 bases, leaving 21 bases between the germline ends. The CDR3 totals 17 residues.

This clone has just one count. The chain is built from TRBV5-1 and TRBJ2-3; D gene uncertain. V lost 5 bases and J lost 0, with 7 bases in between. In germline, CDR1 is SGHRS, CDR2 YFSETQ. This CDR3 comprises 13 residues. This CDR3 is CASRGTSTDTQYF. The DNA of the CDR3 is TGCGCCAGCAGGGGCACTAGCACAGATACGCAGTATTTT.

The chain links TRBV19 to TRBJ1-1, with 9 bases that match TRBD1. The CDR3 covers 13 residues. Germline CDR1 and CDR2: LNHDA and SQIVND (reference sequence). With 8 bases clipped from V and 6 bases from J, the junction kept 7 bases outside the gene matches. CDR3 protein: CASGDRVGAEAFF. DNA of the CDR3: TGTGCCAGTGGGGACAGGGTCGGGGCTGAAGCTTTCTTT. Full variable domain (missing parts from reference TRBV19 and TRBJ1-1): DGGITQSPKYLFRKEGQNVTLSCEQNLNHDAMYWYRQDPGQGLRLIYYSQIVNDFQKGDIAEGYSVSREKKESFPLTVTSAQKNPTAFYLCASGDRVGAEAFFGQGTRLTVV.

The chain links TRBV9 to TRBJ2-3; 12 nucleotides agree with TRBD1. After removal of 3 bases from V and 1 base from J, the junction contained 6 bases not matched to a gene. This CDR3 has 17 amino acids. The V gene's germline CDR1 is SGDLS and CDR2 YYNGEE. Here the CDR3 reads CASSAPGQGAGTDTQYF. CDR3 DNA sequence: TGTGCCAGCAGCGCCCCGGGACAGGGGGCTGGCACAGATACGCAGTATTTT.

The CDR3 coding sequence is TGTGCCAGTGGGACATATACCTCCTACGAGCAGTACTTC. Translation gives CASGTYTSYEQYF. The genes are TRBV7-6 and TRBJ2-7; TRBD1 might be the D (6 bases). The CDR3 is made up of 13 amino acids. Per the germline V gene, CDR1 is SGHVS and CDR2 is FNYEAQ. Trimming removed 9 bases at V and 0 bases at J, with 12 bases between.

The chain combines TRBV4-1 with TRBJ1-6; D not resolved. V gave up 2 bases and J gave up 10 bases, with 6 bases separating them. Germline loops: CDR1 MGHRA, CDR2 YSYEKL. The CDR3 is 12 amino acids. The CDR3 loop is CASSQPVSPLHF. CDR3 DNA sequence: TGCGCCAGCAGCCAACCAGTCTCACCCCTCCACTTT.

This sequence joins TRBV29-1 and TRBJ1-1, with D perhaps matching TRBD1 (6 bases). V was clipped by 0 bases and J by 12 bases, with 14 bases between them. Per the germline V gene, CDR1 is SQVTM and CDR2 is ANQGSEA. CDR3 size: 12 residues. The CDR3 bases are TGCAGCGTTGAAGACAACAGGGATTTGCCTTTCTTT. Its protein is CSVEDNRDLPFF.

The V call is TRBV30, the J call TRBJ1-4; TRBD1 is a possible D gene (5 bases). Germline V gene lookup returns CDR1 GTSNPN and CDR2 SVGIG (reference sequence). Trimming shortened V by 2 bases and J by 4 bases, and 11 bases separated the two germline ends. The CDR3 runs 14 residues. The CDR3 coding sequence is TGTGCCTGGAGTCGCGGGGGTGGTAATGAAAAACTGTTTTTT. Its translation: CAWSRGGGNEKLFF.

This clone was counted a single time. Distinct nucleotide sequences in the sample also encode this CDR3. The V call is TRBV6-5, the J call TRBJ1-2; 12 positions match TRBD1. The CDR3 length is 14 residues. From germline, CDR1 is MNHEY and CDR2 SVGAGI. The V segment lost 6 bases and the J segment 5 bases; nucleotides outside the gene matches: 4. The CDR3 here is CASSRDRGLYGYTF. Written as DNA, the CDR3 is TGTGCCAGCAGCAGGGACAGGGGGCTTTATGGCTACACCTTC.

The chain links TRBV5-1 to TRBJ2-3; TRBD1 matches at 7 bases. The germline V gene encodes CDR1 SGHRS and CDR2 YFSETQ. The CDR3 totals 13 residues. The ends lost 4 bases at V and 4 bases at J; junction bases unmatched: 3. CDR3 in amino acids: CASSQDRPDTQYF. CDR3 nucleotide sequence: TGCGCCAGCAGCCAGGACAGGCCAGATACGCAGTATTTT.

The rearrangement joins TRBV28 to TRBJ1-1; D is unresolved. There are 16 residues in the CDR3. Trimming took 4 bases from V and 0 from J, leaving 15 bases between them. CDR1 and CDR2 from the germline V gene are MDHEN and SYDVKM. The CDR3 sequence: CASSYSPWEMNTEAFF. In DNA, the CDR3 is TGTGCCAGCAGTTATAGCCCCTGGGAGATGAACACTGAAGCTTTCTTT.

This sequence joins TRBV20-1 and TRBJ2-1; D is ambiguous. The germline V gene encodes CDR1 DFQATT and CDR2 SNEGSKA (reference sequence). V was shortened by 6 bases and J by 10 bases, with 13 bases between the two germline ends. The CDR3 is 11 amino acids. CDR3 in DNA: TGCAGTGCGGCCCATCCCCCGGAGCAGTTCTTC. This sequence encodes CSAAHPPEQFF.

The J gene is TRBJ1-2, the V gene TRBV9; a weak D match, TRBD1 (5 bases). Germline loops: CDR1 SGDLS, CDR2 YYNGEE. The CDR3 has 15 residues. V was trimmed by 0 bases and J by 0 bases, leaving 9 bases between them. CDR3 nucleotide sequence: TGTGCCAGCAGCGTAGGACAGCAATCTAACTATGGCTACACCTTC. This gives the protein CASSVGQQSNYGYTF.

The chain uses TRBV5-4 and TRBJ1-2, with 8 bases that match TRBD1. Trimming cost V 9 bases and J 7 bases; bases outside gene matches: 14. CDR1 is SGHNT and CDR2 is YYREEE in the germline V gene (reference sequence). CDR3 size: 14 residues. The chain's CDR3 is CATTGRGRGGGYTF. CDR3 in DNA: TGTGCCACCACCGGCAGGGGGCGGGGGGGTGGCTACACCTTC.

The genes are TRBV13 and TRBJ2-7; D gene ambiguous. The V and J ends lost 3 bases and 3 bases respectively, with 3 bases between them. Germline V gives CDR1 PRHDT, CDR2 FYEKMQ (reference sequence). The length of the CDR3 is 11 residues. CDR3 sequence reads: CASSFRYEQYF. CDR3 sequence (DNA): TGTGCCAGCAGCTTCCGCTACGAGCAGTACTTC. The whole variable domain, filled in from reference TRBV13 and TRBJ2-7, reads AAGVIQSPRHLIKEKRETATLKCYPIPRHDTVYWYQQGPGQDPQFLISFYEKMQSDKGSIPDRFSAQQFSDYHSELNMSSLELGDSALYFCASSFRYEQYFGPGTRLTVT.

As regards this clone: The same CDR3 can be traced to other DNA sequences in this sample. The chain carries TRBV6-5 and TRBJ2-7, with TRBD1 as a possible D gene (6 bases). The V end lost 0 bases, the J end lost 0 bases, and 6 bases lay between the germline ends. Germline CDR1 and CDR2: MNHEY and SVGAGI. The CDR3 is 14 amino acids. CDR3 region: CASSYSDSSYEQYF. In nucleotides, the CDR3 is TGTGCCAGCAGTTACTCGGACAGCTCCTACGAGCAGTACTTC.

The DNA for the CDR3 is TGTGCCAGCAGGCTCATAGCGGACAATGAGCAGTTCTTC. This sequence encodes CASRLIADNEQFF. V usage is TRBV27 and J usage is TRBJ2-1, with D maybe TRBD2 (6 bases). The CDR3 contains 13 residues. V lost 6 bases and J 5 bases, leaving 11 bases between the germline ends. In germline, CDR1 is MNHEY, CDR2 SMNVEV (reference sequence).

This rearrangement joins TRBV4-1 to TRBJ1-1, with D unclear. The CDR3 extends over 14 amino acids. In germline, CDR1 is MGHRA, CDR2 YSYEKL. V was clipped by 4 bases and J by 3 bases, with 12 bases between them. For the CDR3, the DNA is TGCGCCAGCAGCCTCGGTCTGCAGGACACTGAAGCTTTCTTT. Translation: CASSLGLQDTEAFF.

This chain joins TRBV4-1 and TRBJ2-7, with TRBD2 matching over 10 bases. V was pared by 1 base and J by 2 bases, with 14 bases of the junction left unmatched. The CDR3 loop spans 19 amino acids. Germline CDR1 and CDR2: MGHRA and YSYEKL. CDR3 nucleotides: TGCGCCAGCAGCCAAGCCCAGGGGTCTCTAGCGGGGGCCACCTACGAGCAGTACTTC. Its translation: CASSQAQGSLAGATYEQYF.

The chain has TRBV9 and TRBJ2-3, with D hard to call. The V end was cut by 0 bases, the J end by 1 base, with 6 bases between. The germline CDR1 and CDR2 sequences are SGDLS and YYNGEE. The CDR3 has 14 amino acids. As DNA, the CDR3 is TGTGCCAGCAGCGTAGAACTCCGCACAGATACGCAGTATTTT. As protein: CASSVELRTDTQYF.

The chain couples TRBV28 to TRBJ2-2, with 9 bases that match TRBD1. Germline CDR1 is MDHEN and CDR2 is SYDVKM. This CDR3 comprises 15 residues. Unmatched junction bases numbered 7, after V lost 3 bases and J lost 8 bases. The CDR3 here is CASSFQQGASGELFF. CDR3 DNA sequence: TGTGCCAGCAGTTTCCAACAGGGGGCTTCAGGGGAGCTGTTTTTT.

The rearrangement joins TRBV2 to TRBJ2-7, with 9 bases matching TRBD1. J gave up 0 bases and V 2 bases, and 5 bases lay outside the gene matches. CDR1 SNHLY and CDR2 FYNNEI come from the germline V gene. The CDR3 has 16 residues. This chain's CDR3 is CASSEFGTGSSYEQYF. The CDR3 nucleotides read TGTGCCAGCAGTGAATTTGGGACAGGGTCCTCCTACGAGCAGTACTTC.

The rearrangement links TRBV27 to TRBJ2-1; 7 nucleotides line up with TRBD2. Losses at the gene ends were 2 bases for V and 0 bases for J; bases not matched to a gene: 1. CDR3 size: 15 residues. Germline V gene lookup returns CDR1 MNHEY and CDR2 SMNVEV (reference sequence). CDR3 amino acids: CASSLGGSSYNEQFF. For the CDR3, the DNA is TGTGCCAGCAGTTTAGGCGGGAGCTCCTACAATGAGCAGTTCTTC.